The rows below give T cell receptor beta chains drawn from one sample of a study of T cells in localized non-small cell lung cancer. Here immunoSEQ multiplex PCR was the method, and the copy in TCRdb shows in-frame clones only, minus some. The sample contains more than 9,000 clones, 70% to 85% of which appear only once. The sequencing here drew on peripheral blood, taken before any cancer treatment. The receptors originated from a male donor at least 60 years old with stage I lung adenocarcinoma. Both conserved end residues are part of each CDR3. A D gene is named only where the DNA matches it firmly. Some rows have no size entry. The others give once, few or many, or a class for an expanded clone.

v_gene: TRBV2; d_gene: -; j_gene: TRBJ1-5; abundance: -; CDR3nt: TGTGCCAGCACCAGACAGGCACACAACAATCAGCCCCAGCATTTT; CDR3aa: CASTRQAHNNQPQHF
v_gene: TRBV9; d_gene: -; j_gene: TRBJ2-3; abundance: -; CDR3nt: TGTGCCAGCAGCGTAGGAGCCAGCGAGACAGGACCACAGTCGCCAGATACGCAGTATTTT; CDR3aa: CASSVGASETGPQSPDTQYF
v_gene: TRBV10-2; d_gene: -; j_gene: TRBJ1-6; abundance: -; CDR3nt: TGCGCCAGCAGTGAGGGCTATAATTCACCCCTCCACTTT; CDR3aa: CASSEGYNSPLHF
v_gene: TRBV28; d_gene: -; j_gene: TRBJ2-7; abundance: -; CDR3nt: TGTGCCAGCACTCGGGGGGCGAGCAGTGAGCAGTACTTC; CDR3aa: CASTRGASSEQYF
v_gene: TRBV21-1; d_gene: -; j_gene: TRBJ1-4; abundance: once; CDR3nt: TGTGCCAGCAGCCCGCCAGCTGAGGTAAGTGAAAAACTGTTTTTT; CDR3aa: CASSPPAEVSEKLFF
v_gene: TRBV5-8; d_gene: TRBD1; j_gene: TRBJ1-5; abundance: -; CDR3nt: TGTGCCAGCAGCGCTCCGGGACAGCTTAATCAGCCCCAGCATTTT; CDR3aa: CASSAPGQLNQPQHF
v_gene: TRBV29-1; d_gene: -; j_gene: TRBJ1-5; abundance: -; CDR3nt: TGCAGCGTTTCAGACGGGCTTCTCGGGAATCAGCCCCAGCATTTT; CDR3aa: CSVSDGLLGNQPQHF
v_gene: TRBV9; d_gene: -; j_gene: TRBJ1-1; abundance: -; CDR3nt: TGTGCCAGCAGCGTAGGTGCGGGGGGGGTCACTGAAGCTTTCTTT; CDR3aa: CASSVGAGGVTEAFF
v_gene: TRBV10-2; d_gene: TRBD1; j_gene: TRBJ2-7; abundance: once; CDR3nt: TGCGCCAGCAGTGAGATTACAGGGGTGAGGTACGAGCAGTACTTC; CDR3aa: CASSEITGVRYEQYF
v_gene: TRBV5-1; d_gene: TRBD1; j_gene: TRBJ1-1; abundance: -; CDR3nt: TGCGCCAGCAGCTTTGAGGGGGCCACTGAAGCTTTCTTT; CDR3aa: CASSFEGATEAFF
v_gene: TRBV7-3; d_gene: -; j_gene: TRBJ2-6; abundance: -; CDR3nt: TGTGCCAGCAGCTTCCGACCCCGATCTGGGGCCAACGTCCTGACTTTC; CDR3aa: CASSFRPRSGANVLTF
v_gene: TRBV9; d_gene: -; j_gene: TRBJ2-2; abundance: -; CDR3nt: TGTGCCAGCAATCTTGCGGGGAACATCGGGGAGCTGTTTTTT; CDR3aa: CASNLAGNIGELFF
v_gene: TRBV7-9; d_gene: TRBD1; j_gene: TRBJ1-1; abundance: -; CDR3nt: TGTGCCAGCAGTACCACAGGGGGGGTCACTGAAGCTTTCTTT; CDR3aa: CASSTTGGVTEAFF
v_gene: TRBV7-8; d_gene: TRBD1; j_gene: TRBJ1-2; abundance: -; CDR3nt: TGTGCCAGCAGCTCCTACAGGGGGCTAGGCTACACCTTC; CDR3aa: CASSSYRGLGYTF
v_gene: TRBV7-3; d_gene: -; j_gene: TRBJ2-3; abundance: -; CDR3nt: TGTGCCAGCAGCTTAATAGGCAGAACGTACACAGATACGCAGTATTTT; CDR3aa: CASSLIGRTYTDTQYF
v_gene: TRBV7-2; d_gene: TRBD1; j_gene: TRBJ2-5; abundance: -; CDR3nt: TGTGCCAGCAGATTGGGACAGGGAGAGACCCAGTACTTC; CDR3aa: CASRLGQGETQYF
v_gene: TRBV4-1; d_gene: TRBD1; j_gene: TRBJ1-2; abundance: few; CDR3nt: TGCGCCAGCAGCCAAGAAAGGGGACAGCTTATCGGCTACGGCTACACCTTC; CDR3aa: CASSQERGQLIGYGYTF